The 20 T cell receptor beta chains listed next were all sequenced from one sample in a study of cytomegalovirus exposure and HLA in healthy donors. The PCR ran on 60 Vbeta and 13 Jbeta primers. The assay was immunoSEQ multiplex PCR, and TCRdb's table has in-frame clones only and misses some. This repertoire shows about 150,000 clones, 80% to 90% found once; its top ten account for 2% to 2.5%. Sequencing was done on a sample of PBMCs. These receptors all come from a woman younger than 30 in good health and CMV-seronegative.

The CDR3, as DNA: TGTGCCAGCAGCTCCGGGACAGGGGGCAATCAGCCCCAGCATTTT. Its protein product is CASSSGTGGNQPQHF. The chain uses TRBV7-2 and TRBJ1-5; TRBD1 matches at 10 bases. Trimming cost V 4 bases and J 2 bases; bases outside gene matches: 2. From germline, CDR1 is SGHTA and CDR2 FQGNSA. This CDR3 contains 15 residues. Variable domain in full (rest from reference TRBV7-2 and TRBJ1-5): GAGVSQSPSNKVTEKGKDVELRCDPISGHTALYWYRQSLGQGLEFLIYFQGNSAPDKSGLPSDRFSAERTGGSVSTLTIQRTQQEDSAVYLCASSSGTGGNQPQHFGDGTRLSIL.

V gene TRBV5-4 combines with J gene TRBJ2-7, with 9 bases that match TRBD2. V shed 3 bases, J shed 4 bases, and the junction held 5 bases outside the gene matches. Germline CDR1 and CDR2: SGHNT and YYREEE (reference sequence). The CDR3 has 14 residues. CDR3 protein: CASSSMAGGYEQYF. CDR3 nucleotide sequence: TGTGCCAGCAGCTCCATGGCGGGAGGGTACGAGCAGTACTTC.

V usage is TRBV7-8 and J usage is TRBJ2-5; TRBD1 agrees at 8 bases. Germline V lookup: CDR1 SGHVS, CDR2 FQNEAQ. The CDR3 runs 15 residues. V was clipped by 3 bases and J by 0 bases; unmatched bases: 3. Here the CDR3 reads CASSLEDRDQETQYF. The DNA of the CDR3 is TGTGCCAGCAGCTTGGAGGACAGGGACCAAGAGACCCAGTACTTC. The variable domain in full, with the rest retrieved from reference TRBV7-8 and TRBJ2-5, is GAGVSQSPRYKVAKRGQDVALRCDPISGHVSLFWYQQALGQGPEFLTYFQNEAQLDKSGLPSDRFFAERPEGSVSTLKIQRTQQEDSAVYLCASSLEDRDQETQYFGPGTRLLVL.

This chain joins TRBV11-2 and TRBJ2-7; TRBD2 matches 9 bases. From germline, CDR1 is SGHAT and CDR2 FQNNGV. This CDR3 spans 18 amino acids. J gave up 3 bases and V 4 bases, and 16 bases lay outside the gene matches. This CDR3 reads CASSSPAWVAGDGYEQYF. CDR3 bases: TGTGCCAGCAGCTCTCCCGCCTGGGTAGCGGGAGATGGCTACGAGCAGTACTTC.

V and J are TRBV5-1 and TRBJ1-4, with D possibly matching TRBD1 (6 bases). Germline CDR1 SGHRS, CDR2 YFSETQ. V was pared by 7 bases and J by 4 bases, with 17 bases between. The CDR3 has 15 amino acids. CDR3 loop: CASAIRGIVNEKLFF. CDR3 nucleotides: TGCGCCAGCGCCATTAGGGGGATTGTTAATGAAAAACTGTTTTTT.

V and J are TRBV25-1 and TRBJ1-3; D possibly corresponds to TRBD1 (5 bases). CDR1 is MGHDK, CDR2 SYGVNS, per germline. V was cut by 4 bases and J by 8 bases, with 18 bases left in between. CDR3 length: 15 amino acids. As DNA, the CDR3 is TGTGCCAGCAGTGCGGGGGGAGGGTCCAGAGACACCATATATTTT. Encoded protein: CASSAGGGSRDTIYF. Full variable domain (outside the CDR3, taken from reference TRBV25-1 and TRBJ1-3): EADIYQTPRYLVIGTGKKITLECSQTMGHDKMYWYQQDPGMELHLIHYSYGVNSTEKGDLSSESTVSRIRTEHFPLTLESARPSHTSQYLCASSAGGGSRDTIYFGEGSWLTVV.

CDR3 in amino acids: CATSRDPTGKGNYEQYF. The CDR3 coding sequence is TGTGCCACCAGCAGAGATCCGACAGGGAAAGGCAACTACGAGCAGTACTTC. The chain recombines TRBV15 with TRBJ2-7; 7 bases align to TRBD1. CDR1 LNHNV and CDR2 YYDKDF come from the germline V gene (reference sequence). Germline trimming cut 0 bases from V and 3 bases from J; bases unmatched to any gene: 11. The CDR3 runs 17 residues.

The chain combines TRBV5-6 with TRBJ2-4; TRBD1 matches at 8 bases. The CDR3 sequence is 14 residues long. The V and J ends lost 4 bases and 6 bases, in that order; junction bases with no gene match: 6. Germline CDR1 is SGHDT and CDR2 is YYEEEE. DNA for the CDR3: TGTGCCAGCAGCGGGACAGGCGCAACAAACATTCAGTACTTC. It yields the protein CASSGTGATNIQYF.

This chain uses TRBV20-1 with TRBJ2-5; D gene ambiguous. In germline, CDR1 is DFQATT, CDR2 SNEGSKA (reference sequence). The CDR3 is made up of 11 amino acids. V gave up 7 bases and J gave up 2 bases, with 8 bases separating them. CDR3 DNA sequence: TGCAGTGGACAACCACAAGAGACCCAGTACTTC. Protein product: CSGQPQETQYF.

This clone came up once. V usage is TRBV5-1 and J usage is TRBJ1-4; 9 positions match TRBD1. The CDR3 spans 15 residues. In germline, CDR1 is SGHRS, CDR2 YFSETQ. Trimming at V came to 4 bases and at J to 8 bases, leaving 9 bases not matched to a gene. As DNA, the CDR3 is TGCGCCAGCAGCGACCCTCAGGGGACAGGGGAAAAACTGTTTTTT. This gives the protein CASSDPQGTGEKLFF.

The CDR3 protein is CASSPLQGAGYEQYF. CDR3 sequence (DNA): TGCGCCAGCAGCCCCCTACAGGGGGCCGGGTACGAGCAGTACTTC. This chain joins TRBV5-1 and TRBJ2-7; TRBD1 aligns across 9 bases. The CDR3 extends over 15 amino acids. The V and J ends lost 4 bases and 4 bases, in that order; junction bases with no gene match: 9. The germline CDR1 and CDR2 sequences are SGHRS and YFSETQ.

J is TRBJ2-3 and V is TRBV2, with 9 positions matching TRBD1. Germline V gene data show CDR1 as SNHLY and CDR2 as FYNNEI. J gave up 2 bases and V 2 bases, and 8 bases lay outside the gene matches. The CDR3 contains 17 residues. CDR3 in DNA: TGTGCCAGCAGTGAATACGGGACAGGGTCGGCCACAGATACGCAGTATTTT. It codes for CASSEYGTGSATDTQYF.

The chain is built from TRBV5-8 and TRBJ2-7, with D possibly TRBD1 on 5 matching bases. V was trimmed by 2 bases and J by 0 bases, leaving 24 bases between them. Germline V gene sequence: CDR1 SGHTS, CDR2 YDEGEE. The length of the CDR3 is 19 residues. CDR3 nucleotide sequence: TGTGCCAGCAGCTTCCCCCCAGGGTTTGAACCCTCTTTCTCCTACGAGCAGTACTTC. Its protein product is CASSFPPGFEPSFSYEQYF.

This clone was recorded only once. CDR3 sequence reads: CATLGGGSTEAFF. The CDR3 DNA follows: TGTGCCACCCTCGGGGGAGGGAGCACTGAAGCTTTCTTT. The gene calls are TRBV19 and TRBJ1-1, with D possibly TRBD1 on 5 matching bases. Germline V gene lookup returns CDR1 LNHDA and CDR2 SQIVND (reference sequence). The CDR3 length is 13 residues. With 10 bases removed from V and 4 bases from J, the gap between germline ends came to 16 bases.

The CDR3 reads CASSLASGGMDEQYF. Here the CDR3 DNA reads TGCGCCAGCAGCTTGGCTAGCGGGGGAATGGACGAGCAGTACTTC. This chain uses TRBV5-1 with TRBJ2-5; 10 bases line up with TRBD2. The closer fit of TRBJ2-7 to the DNA end suggests the J call may be wrong. CDR1 and CDR2 from the germline V gene are SGHRS and YFSETQ. The CDR3 is 15 amino acids.

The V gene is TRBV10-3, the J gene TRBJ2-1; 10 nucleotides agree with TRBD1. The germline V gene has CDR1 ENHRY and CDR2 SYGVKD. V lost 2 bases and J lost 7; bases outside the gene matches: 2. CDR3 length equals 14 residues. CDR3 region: CAISEDRGLNEQFF. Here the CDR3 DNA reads TGTGCCATCAGTGAGGACAGGGGGCTGAATGAGCAGTTCTTC.

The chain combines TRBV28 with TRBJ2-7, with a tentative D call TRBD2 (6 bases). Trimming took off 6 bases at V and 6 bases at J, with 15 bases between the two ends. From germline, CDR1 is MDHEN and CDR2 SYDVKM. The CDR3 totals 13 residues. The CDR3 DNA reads TGTGCCAGCAGGTCTGGCGTGGGAGGCGAGCAGTACTTC. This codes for CASRSGVGGEQYF.

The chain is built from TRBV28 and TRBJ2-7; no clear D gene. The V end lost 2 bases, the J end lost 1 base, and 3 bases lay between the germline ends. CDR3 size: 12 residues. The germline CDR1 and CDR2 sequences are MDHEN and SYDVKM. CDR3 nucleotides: TGTGCCAGCAGTTTACTGTCCTACGAGCAGTACTTC. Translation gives CASSLLSYEQYF.

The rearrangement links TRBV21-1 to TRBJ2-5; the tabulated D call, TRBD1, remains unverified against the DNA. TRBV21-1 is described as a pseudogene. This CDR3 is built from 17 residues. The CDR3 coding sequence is TGTGCCAGCAGCAAAGCCCCGGGACAGGGGATGCATGAGACCCAGTACTTC. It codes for CASSKAPGQGMHETQYF.

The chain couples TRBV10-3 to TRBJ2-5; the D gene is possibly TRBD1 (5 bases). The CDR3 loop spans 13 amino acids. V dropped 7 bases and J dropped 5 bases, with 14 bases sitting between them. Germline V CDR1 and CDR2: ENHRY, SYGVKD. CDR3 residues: CAINRGLEETQYF. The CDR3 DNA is TGTGCCATCAATAGGGGTCTGGAGGAGACCCAGTACTTC.